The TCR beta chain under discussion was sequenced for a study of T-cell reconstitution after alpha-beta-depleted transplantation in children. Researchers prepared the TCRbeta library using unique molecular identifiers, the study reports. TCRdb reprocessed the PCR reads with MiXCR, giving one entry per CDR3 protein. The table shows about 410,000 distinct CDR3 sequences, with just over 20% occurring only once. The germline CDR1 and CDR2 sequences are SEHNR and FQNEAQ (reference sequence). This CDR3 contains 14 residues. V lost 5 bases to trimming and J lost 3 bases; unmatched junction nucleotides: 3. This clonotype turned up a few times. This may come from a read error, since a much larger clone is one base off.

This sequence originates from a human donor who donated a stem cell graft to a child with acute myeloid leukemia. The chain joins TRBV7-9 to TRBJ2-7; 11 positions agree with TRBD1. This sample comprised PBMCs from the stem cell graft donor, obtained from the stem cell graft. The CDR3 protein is CASSTGTGGYEQYF. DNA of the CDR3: TGTGCCAGCAGCACCGGGACAGGGGGCTACGAGCAGTACTTC.